Presented here are 13 T cell receptor beta chains from one specimen sequenced in a study of shared T cell receptors in the human thymus. The repertoire was sequenced with immunoSEQ multiplex PCR; TCRdb's copy has only in-frame clones and lacks some. The profile shows 72,000 or so clones, about 96% of them singletons. The sample comprised thymocytes. The source of these receptors is a human donor.

The V and J genes are TRBV4-3 and TRBJ2-1; 13 positions match TRBD2. The CDR3 covers 15 residues. Trimming cost V 5 bases and J 8 bases; bases outside gene matches: 6. CDR1 and CDR2 from the germline V gene are LGHNA and YSLEER. DNA for the CDR3: TGCGCCAGCAGCGAACTAGCGGGGGGGCCTCATGAGCAGTTCTTC. It codes for CASSELAGGPHEQFF.

The V and J genes are TRBV5-4 and TRBJ2-5; 8 bases agree with TRBD1. Germline V gene data show CDR1 as SGHNT and CDR2 as YYREEE (reference sequence). V shed 4 bases, J shed 4 bases, and the junction held 3 bases outside the gene matches. This CDR3 has 13 amino acids. This chain's CDR3 is CASSADRGETQYF. The CDR3 DNA sequence: TGTGCCAGCAGCGCCGACAGGGGAGAGACCCAGTACTTC.

This chain connects TRBV18 to TRBJ1-2; D may be TRBD1 (6 bases). This CDR3 has 17 residues. With 3 bases removed from V and 5 bases from J, the gap between germline ends came to 22 bases. Germline loops: CDR1 KGHSH, CDR2 LQKENI. The DNA for the CDR3 is TGTGCCAGCTCACCCAGCGACAGGAAAAATAGGGTTTATGGCTACACCTTC. Its translation is CASSPSDRKNRVYGYTF.

The chain combines TRBV9 with TRBJ2-7; tentative D call: TRBD1 (5 bases). The CDR3 runs 18 residues. Trimming removed 2 bases from V and 5 bases from J, with 26 bases in between. Germline assignment: CDR1 SGDLS and CDR2 YYNGEE. The DNA of the CDR3 is TGTGCCAGCAGCGTTGGGGCAGGGTGGGCCTTGAGGCCCCACGAGCAGTACTTC. Translating it yields CASSVGAGWALRPHEQYF.

This clone has just a few counts. This chain joins TRBV27 and TRBJ1-6; D unclear. The CDR3 is 13 residues long. From germline, CDR1 is MNHEY and CDR2 SMNVEV (reference sequence). Trimming left V 2 bases short and J 14 bases short, with 13 bases between. CDR3 sequence: CASSLRPDGALHF. The CDR3 nucleotides read TGTGCCAGCAGTTTAAGGCCGGATGGGGCCCTCCACTTT.

The chain joins TRBV5-1 to TRBJ1-5, with 8 bases aligning to TRBD1. Per the germline V gene, CDR1 is SGHRS and CDR2 is YFSETQ. The ends lost 5 bases at V and 7 bases at J; junction bases unmatched: 11. The CDR3 is 15 residues long. This CDR3 is CASRAGGLENQPQHF. Here the CDR3 DNA reads TGCGCCAGCAGGGCAGGGGGCCTTGAGAACCAGCCCCAGCATTTT.

This chain links TRBV19 with TRBJ1-1; tentatively, D is TRBD1 (5 bases). Germline CDR1 LNHDA, CDR2 SQIVND (reference sequence). The CDR3 is made up of 13 amino acids. V was shortened by 8 bases and J by 2 bases, with 12 bases between the two germline ends. Written as DNA, the CDR3 is TGTGCCAGTTCCCAGGGCCCAAACACTGAAGCTTTCTTT. Encoded protein: CASSQGPNTEAFF.

The chain recombines TRBV28 with TRBJ2-7; maybe TRBD1 (5 bases). V lost 2 bases to trimming and J lost 5 bases, with 13 bases between them. The CDR3 consists of 14 residues. The germline V gene encodes CDR1 MDHEN and CDR2 SYDVKM. For the CDR3, the DNA is TGTGCCAGCAGTTTAGGGCCAGGGATCGACGAGCAGTACTTC. Translation: CASSLGPGIDEQYF.

The V call is TRBV29-1, the J call TRBJ2-7; D may match TRBD1 or TRBD2 (5 bases each). The CDR3 consists of 18 residues. In germline, CDR1 is SQVTM, CDR2 ANQGSEA. Trimming removed 4 bases at V and 0 bases at J, with 25 bases between. CDR3 loop: CSVAHAKKGTGSSYEQYF. CDR3 nucleotide sequence: TGCAGCGTTGCACACGCTAAGAAGGGGACGGGAAGCTCCTACGAGCAGTACTTC.

This chain links TRBV2 with TRBJ2-5, with D perhaps matching TRBD1 (5 bases). This CDR3 is 14 amino acids long. Trimming removed 6 bases at V and 5 bases at J, with 16 bases between. CDR1 SNHLY and CDR2 FYNNEI come from the germline V gene. DNA for the CDR3: TGTGCCAGCAGGGATCTAGGGGCCCGGGAGACCCAGTACTTC. Amino acid sequence: CASRDLGARETQYF.

Details on this clone: Additional DNA sequences in this sample encode the identical CDR3. V and J are TRBV15 and TRBJ1-1; 7 bases align to TRBD1. V shed 5 bases and J 1 base; nucleotides not matched to a gene: 4. CDR1 and CDR2 from the germline V gene are LNHNV and YYDKDF (reference sequence). The CDR3 has 14 residues. DNA for the CDR3: TGTGCCACCAGCTGGAGGACAGGGAACACTGAAGCTTTCTTT. It yields the protein CATSWRTGNTEAFF.

The rearrangement links TRBV27 to TRBJ1-6; 8 bases map to TRBD1. Losses at the gene ends were 4 bases for V and 6 bases for J; bases not matched to a gene: 5. The CDR3 sequence is 15 residues long. Germline V gives CDR1 MNHEY, CDR2 SMNVEV (reference sequence). CDR3: CASSWTGTGNSPLHF. The CDR3 DNA follows: TGTGCCAGCAGTTGGACCGGGACAGGTAATTCACCCCTCCACTTT.

The V call is TRBV10-3, the J call TRBJ1-1; D perhaps matches TRBD1 (6 bases). The germline V and J ends were trimmed by 5 bases and 5 bases, with 18 bases remaining between them. From germline, CDR1 is ENHRY and CDR2 SYGVKD. The CDR3 has 15 residues. The CDR3 spells CAISFRGKGGTEAFF. CDR3 DNA sequence: TGTGCCATCAGTTTTCGGGGTAAGGGGGGGACTGAAGCTTTCTTT.